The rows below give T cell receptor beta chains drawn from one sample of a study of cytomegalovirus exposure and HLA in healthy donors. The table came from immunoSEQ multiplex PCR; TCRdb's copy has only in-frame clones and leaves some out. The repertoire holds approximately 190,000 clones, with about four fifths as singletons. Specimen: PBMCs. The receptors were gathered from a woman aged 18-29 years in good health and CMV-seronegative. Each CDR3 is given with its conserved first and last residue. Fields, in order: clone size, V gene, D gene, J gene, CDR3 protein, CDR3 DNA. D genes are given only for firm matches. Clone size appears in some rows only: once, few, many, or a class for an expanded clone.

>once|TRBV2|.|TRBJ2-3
CASTGTSTDTQYF
TGTGCCAGCACCGGGACTAGCACAGATACGCAGTATTTT
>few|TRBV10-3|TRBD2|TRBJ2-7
CAISGTSGRGYEQYF
TGTGCCATCAGCGGGACTAGCGGGAGAGGCTACGAGCAGTACTTC
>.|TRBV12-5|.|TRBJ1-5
CASGCQGGEQPQHF
TGTGCTAGTGGTTGTCAGGGTGGGGAACAGCCCCAGCATTTT
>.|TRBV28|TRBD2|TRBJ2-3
CASSIGTSGMTDTQYF
TGTGCCAGCAGTATAGGGACTAGCGGGATGACAGATACGCAGTATTTT
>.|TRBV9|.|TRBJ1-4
CASSALTGYNEKLFF
TGTGCCAGCAGCGCCCTGACAGGCTATAATGAAAAACTGTTTTTT
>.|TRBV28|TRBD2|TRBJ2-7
CASSPLTSSLYEQYF
TGTGCCAGCAGTCCCCTGACTAGCTCCCTCTACGAGCAGTACTTC
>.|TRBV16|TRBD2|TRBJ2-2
CASSQSVPGGPTGELFF
TGTGCCAGCAGCCAATCGGTACCGGGAGGGCCAACCGGGGAGCTGTTTTTT
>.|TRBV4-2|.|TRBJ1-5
CASSQDVAGNQPQHF
TGTGCCAGCAGCCAAGATGTGGCAGGCAATCAGCCCCAGCATTTT
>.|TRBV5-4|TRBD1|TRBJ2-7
CASSHRDRGSGEQYF
TGTGCCAGCAGCCACCGAGACAGGGGGTCCGGCGAGCAGTACTTC
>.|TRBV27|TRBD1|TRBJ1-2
CASSRQGIYGYTF
TGTGCCAGCAGTAGACAGGGAATCTATGGCTACACCTTC
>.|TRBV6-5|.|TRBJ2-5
CASSYSSSGVEETQYF
TGTGCCAGCAGTTACTCGAGTTCGGGAGTGGAAGAGACCCAGTACTTC
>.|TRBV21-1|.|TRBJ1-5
CASSKGATPRRNQPQHF
TGTGCCAGCAGCAAAGGGGCAACCCCGAGACGCAATCAGCCCCAGCATTTT
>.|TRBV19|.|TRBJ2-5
CASSPQPRQGETQYF
TGTGCCAGTAGTCCTCAACCCAGGCAGGGAGAGACCCAGTACTTC
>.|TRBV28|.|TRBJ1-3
CASRAQFSGNTIYF
TGTGCCAGCAGGGCACAGTTCTCTGGAAACACCATATATTTT
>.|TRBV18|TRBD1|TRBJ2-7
CASSPEGAGEQYF
TGTGCCAGCTCACCAGAGGGGGCAGGCGAGCAGTACTTC
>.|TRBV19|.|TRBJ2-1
CASSIREYYNEQFF
TGTGCCAGTAGTATCCGGGAGTACTACAATGAGCAGTTCTTC
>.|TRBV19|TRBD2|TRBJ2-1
CASRPLAGGYNEQFF
TGTGCCAGTAGGCCACTAGCGGGAGGATACAATGAGCAGTTCTTC
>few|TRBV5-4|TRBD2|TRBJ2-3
CASSLDGTSGVGSTDTQYF
TGTGCCAGCAGCTTGGACGGGACTAGCGGAGTGGGGAGCACAGATACGCAGTATTTT
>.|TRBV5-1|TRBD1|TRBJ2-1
CASSRGTASNEQFF
TGCGCCAGCAGCCGAGGGACAGCGTCCAATGAGCAGTTCTTC
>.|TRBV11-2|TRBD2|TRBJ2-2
CASSLQTSGITTGELFF
TGTGCCAGCAGCTTACAGACTAGCGGGATTACAACCGGGGAGCTGTTTTTT
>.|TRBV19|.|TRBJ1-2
CASREWGGYGYTF
TGTGCCAGTAGAGAGTGGGGGGGTTATGGCTACACCTTC
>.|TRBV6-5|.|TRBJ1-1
CASSPITGTEAFF
TGTGCCAGCAGTCCTATTACCGGCACTGAAGCTTTCTTT
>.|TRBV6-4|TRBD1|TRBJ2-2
CASSDPLPPGQGNTGELFF
TGTGCCAGCAGTGACCCTTTACCACCGGGACAGGGGAACACCGGGGAGCTGTTTTTT
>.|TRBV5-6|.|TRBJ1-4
CASSSPGVFNEKLFF
TGTGCCAGCAGCTCGCCGGGGGTTTTTAATGAAAAACTGTTTTTT
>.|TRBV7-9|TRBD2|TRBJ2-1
CASSLAAGTSGHNEQFF
TGTGCCAGCAGCTTAGCGGCCGGGACTAGCGGTCACAATGAGCAGTTCTTC
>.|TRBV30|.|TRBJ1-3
CAWVTGRGLGNTIYF
TGTGCCTGGGTTACGGGTCGCGGATTAGGCAACACCATATATTTT
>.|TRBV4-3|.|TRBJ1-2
CASSQEPGNYGYTF
TGCGCCAGCAGCCAAGAACCAGGGAACTATGGCTACACCTTC
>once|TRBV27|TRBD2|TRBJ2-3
CASSSGLAGGGTQYF
TGTGCCAGCAGTTCGGGACTAGCGGGAGGCGGTACGCAGTATTTT
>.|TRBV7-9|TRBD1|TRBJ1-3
CASSGETGVGNTIYF
TGTGCCAGCAGCGGTGAAACAGGGGTCGGAAACACCATATATTTT
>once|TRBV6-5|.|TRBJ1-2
CASSYSRDLYGSGYTF
TGTGCCAGCAGTTACTCGCGAGACCTTTATGGGAGTGGCTACACCTTC
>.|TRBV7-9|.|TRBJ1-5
CASSLAGGVPQPQHF
TGTGCCAGCAGCTTAGCTGGGGGGGTTCCACAGCCCCAGCATTTT
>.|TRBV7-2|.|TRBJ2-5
CASSPRREGETQYF
TGTGCCAGCAGCCCCCGGCGGGAAGGAGAGACCCAGTACTTC
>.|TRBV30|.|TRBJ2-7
CAFGQSHEQYF
TGTGCCTTCGGACAGTCCCACGAGCAGTACTTC
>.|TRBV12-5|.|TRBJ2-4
CASGLGQGGAKNIQYF
TGTGCTAGTGGTTTGGGGCAGGGTGGGGCCAAAAACATTCAGTACTTC
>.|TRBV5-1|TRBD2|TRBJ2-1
CASDRGAGGTRGNEQFF
TGCGCCAGCGATAGGGGAGCGGGAGGAACGAGGGGGAATGAGCAGTTCTTC
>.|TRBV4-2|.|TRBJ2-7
CASSSRRAGSYEQYF
TGTGCCAGCAGCTCCCGTCGTGCGGGCTCCTACGAGCAGTACTTC
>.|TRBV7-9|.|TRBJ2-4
CASSPAGHIQYF
TGTGCCAGCAGCCCCGCGGGACACATTCAGTACTTC
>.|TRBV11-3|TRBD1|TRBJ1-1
CASSLDVVGTGRTEAFF
TGTGCCAGCAGCTTAGATGTCGTAGGGACAGGGCGAACTGAAGCTTTCTTT
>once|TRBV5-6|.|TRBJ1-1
CASSQGLEAFF
TGTGCCAGCAGCCAGGGCCTTGAAGCTTTCTTT
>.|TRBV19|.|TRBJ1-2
CASNSLDFYGYTF
TGTGCCAGTAATAGTCTCGACTTCTATGGCTACACCTTC
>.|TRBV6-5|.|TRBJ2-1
CASSWGPPRYNEQFF
TGTGCCAGCAGCTGGGGCCCACCCCGCTACAATGAGCAGTTCTTC
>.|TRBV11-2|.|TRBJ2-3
CASSSPGTASTDTQYF
TGTGCCAGCAGCTCGCCGGGGACTGCTAGCACAGATACGCAGTATTTT
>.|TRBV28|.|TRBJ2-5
CASSSWGAQYF
TGTGCCAGCAGTTCCTGGGGGGCCCAGTACTTC
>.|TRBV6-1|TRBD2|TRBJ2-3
CASSSGLATDTQYF
TGTGCCAGCAGTTCCGGACTAGCGACAGATACGCAGTATTTT
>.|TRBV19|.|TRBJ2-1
CASSIGRTKYNEQFF
TGTGCCAGTAGTATAGGGAGGACGAAGTACAATGAGCAGTTCTTC
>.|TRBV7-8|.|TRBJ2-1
CASSLFPAGSSYNEQFF
TGTGCCAGCAGCTTATTCCCGGCGGGAAGCTCCTACAATGAGCAGTTCTTC
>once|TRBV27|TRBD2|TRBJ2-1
CASRGTSSGINEQFF
TGTGCCAGCAGAGGGACTAGCTCCGGGATCAATGAGCAGTTCTTC
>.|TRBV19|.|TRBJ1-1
CASSIIGNTEAFF
TGTGCCAGTAGTATTATCGGGAACACTGAAGCTTTCTTT
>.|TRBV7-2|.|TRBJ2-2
CASSLVGGGELFF
TGTGCCAGCAGCTTGGTCGGGGGTGGGGAGCTGTTTTTT
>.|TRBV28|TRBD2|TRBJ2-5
CASSPARTSTETQYF
TGTGCCAGCAGTCCCGCCCGGACTAGTACAGAGACCCAGTACTTC
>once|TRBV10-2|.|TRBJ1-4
CASRQGTTNEKLFF
TGCGCCAGCCGCCAGGGCACAACTAATGAAAAACTGTTTTTT
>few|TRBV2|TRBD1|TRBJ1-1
CASRINRGDTEAFF
TGTGCCAGCAGAATTAACAGGGGGGACACTGAAGCTTTCTTT
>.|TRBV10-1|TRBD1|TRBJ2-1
CASSDSGGYGEQFF
TGCGCCAGCAGTGACTCAGGGGGCTACGGTGAGCAGTTCTTC
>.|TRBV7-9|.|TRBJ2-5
CASSLVSEAETQYF
TGTGCCAGCAGCTTAGTTAGCGAAGCTGAGACCCAGTACTTC
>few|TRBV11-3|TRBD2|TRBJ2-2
CASSFSGSFSGELFF
TGTGCCAGCAGCTTTAGCGGGAGTTTTTCCGGGGAGCTGTTTTTT
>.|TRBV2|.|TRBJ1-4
CASSLVGGGTEKLFF
TGTGCCAGCAGTCTCGTAGGGGGAGGGACTGAAAAACTGTTTTTT